The 16 T cell receptor beta chains presented below share a single source sample, sequenced in a study of regulatory T cells in long-lasting Graves disease. Sample time point: newly diagnosed GD, antithyroid drugs for less than 3 months. Isolated PBMC RNA provided the starting material for the TCR library. Arm-PCR of CDR3 regions and iRepertoire HTBI primers were used to build TCR beta libraries. Each CDR3 protein is one row after TCRdb ran MiXCR on the multiplex PCR reads. This sample has 350,000 to 550,000 distinct CDR3 sequences; about 15% occur once, and the top ten carry 16%. In addition, the sample was reused for a study of T cells in Graves' hyperthyroidism and ophthalmopathy.

Source: peripheral blood mononuclear cells (PBMCs), taken at new diagnosis, from a patient treated with antithyroid drugs. These receptors were taken from a woman aged 25 to 45 with Graves disease.

Details on this clonotype: A read error may explain this, as a much larger clone is one base away. This sequence joins TRBV20-1 and TRBJ1-5, with D maybe TRBD1 (5 bases). Deletions cut 2 bases from V and 6 bases from J, with 20 bases between. The germline V gene has CDR1 DFQATT and CDR2 SNEGSKA (reference sequence). The CDR3 spans 16 residues. In DNA form, the CDR3 reads TGCAGTGCTAGATCACCCCGGGGGGGAGGGAGTCAGCCCCAGCATTTT. This gives the protein CSARSPRGGGSQPQHF.

This clonotype is medium-sized within its sample. The chain joins TRBV7-3 to TRBJ2-3, with 14 bases fitting TRBD2. V lost 3 bases and J lost 1; bases outside the gene matches: 6. CDR1 and CDR2 from the germline V gene are SGHTA and FQGTGA. This CDR3 is 18 amino acids long. The chain's CDR3 is CASSLGGTSGSRTDTQYF. CDR3 nucleotides: TGTGCCAGCAGCTTGGGCGGGACTAGCGGGAGTCGCACAGATACGCAGTATTTT.

This clonotype was observed many times. J is TRBJ1-4 and V is TRBV2; no clear D. Germline-derived CDR1 and CDR2 are SNHLY and FYNNEI. Trimming stripped 7 bases from V and 8 bases from J, with 17 bases between. The CDR3 loop spans 14 amino acids. CDR3 amino acids: CASISREAGEKLFF. The CDR3 DNA is TGTGCCAGCATTTCGAGGGAGGCGGGCGAAAAACTGTTTTTT. Based on the CDR3 plus reference TRBV2 and TRBJ1-4, the full variable domain is EPEVTQTPSHQVTQMGQEVILRCVPISNHLYFYWYRQILGQKVEFLVSFYNNEISEKSEIFDDQFSVERPDGSNFTLKIRSTKLEDSAMYFCASISREAGEKLFFGSGTQLSVL.

The chain employs TRBV25-1 and TRBJ2-2, with 7 nucleotides matching TRBD1. V trimming: 4 bases; J trimming: 5 bases; junction bases outside the gene matches: 7. The CDR3 runs 15 residues. Germline V gene data show CDR1 as MGHDK and CDR2 as SYGVNS. CDR3 bases: TGTGCCAGCAGTGTGAGGACAGGTCGAACCGGGGAGCTGTTTTTT. This translates into CASSVRTGRTGELFF.

The CDR3 sequence: CASSVDLAAGRPYEQYF. CDR3 bases: TGTGCCAGCAGCGTAGACCTGGCGGCGGGCCGCCCCTACGAGCAGTACTTC. The V and J genes are TRBV9 and TRBJ2-7, with a weak D call TRBD2 (5 bases). Germline V CDR1 and CDR2: SGDLS, YYNGEE. This CDR3 contains 17 residues. Trimming took off 0 bases at V and 2 bases at J, with 18 bases between the two ends.

This clonotype appeared many times. V usage is TRBV6-1 and J usage is TRBJ2-5; D is ambiguous. V was clipped by 6 bases and J by 4 bases, with 15 bases between them. The CDR3 runs to 14 residues. Germline V gene lookup returns CDR1 MNHNS and CDR2 SASEGT. The CDR3 region has the DNA TGTGCCAGCAGCCTCGACCTGTGGTCAGAGACCCAGTACTTC. Its protein is CASSLDLWSETQYF.

In this sample, this clonotype turned up a few times. The chain carries TRBV12-3 or TRBV12-4 and TRBJ1-1; a weak D match, TRBD1 (6 bases). V lost 3 bases, J lost 4 bases, and 15 bases lay in between. The CDR3 length is 15 residues. CDR3 loop: CASSFVALRGTEAFF. DNA of the CDR3: TGTGCCAGCAGTTTTGTGGCTCTCAGGGGCACTGAAGCTTTCTTT.

This clonotype was seen at least ten times. The chain carries TRBV20-1 and TRBJ1-1; possibly TRBD1 for D (5 bases). The V gene's germline CDR1 is DFQATT and CDR2 SNEGSKA (reference sequence). The CDR3 sequence is 12 residues long. The V end lost 0 bases, the J end lost 11 bases, and 13 bases lay between the germline ends. DNA of the CDR3: TGCAGTGCTAGAGAGACAGCTCTGAGGGCTTTCTTT. As protein: CSARETALRAFF.

This clonotype was seen more than once but under ten times. At one boundary the junction diverges from the germline segment, which might be a read error. The chain combines TRBV5-1 with TRBJ2-7; 7 bases match TRBD2. Germline values: CDR1 SGHRS, CDR2 YFSETQ. This CDR3 is 15 amino acids long. CDR3 region: CVSRFLREVSYEQYF. In DNA form, the CDR3 reads TGCGTCAGCAGGTTCTTACGGGAGGTCTCCTACGAGCAGTACTTC.

V is TRBV6-2 or TRBV6-3 and J is TRBJ2-2; a possible D gene is TRBD1 (6 bases). The CDR3 loop spans 16 amino acids. The germline V and J ends were trimmed by 6 bases and 0 bases, with 14 bases remaining between them. The germline CDR1 and CDR2 sequences are MNHEY and SVGEGT. The CDR3 bases are TGTGCCAGCAGGCTCACGGGGACACCGAACACCGGGGAGCTGTTTTTT. This gives the protein CASRLTGTPNTGELFF.

This clonotype was seen ten or more times. The gene calls are TRBV6-2 or TRBV6-3 and TRBJ1-1, with 7 positions matching TRBD1. Germline V CDR1 and CDR2: MNHEY, SVGEGT. The CDR3 length is 15 residues. The trim removed 9 bases at V and 11 bases at J, leaving 21 bases unmatched. CDR3 sequence: CASMGFKAPTGRAFF. CDR3 nucleotide sequence: TGTGCCAGTATGGGGTTCAAGGCTCCGACAGGGAGGGCTTTCTTT.

The rearrangement links TRBV6-1 to TRBJ2-3; 14 bases are a match to TRBD2. The length of the CDR3 is 16 residues. J was trimmed by 1 base and V by 10 bases; bases with no gene match: 7. Germline assignment: CDR1 MNHNS and CDR2 SASEGT. CDR3 DNA sequence: TGTGCCAAGACTAGCGGGAGGGCTCTGGGCACAGATACGCAGTATTTT. It codes for CAKTSGRALGTDTQYF.

There are many counts of this clonotype. One end of the junction does not line up with germline, which may come from a read error. This sequence joins TRBV5-1 and TRBJ2-2; the D gene is possibly TRBD2 (6 bases). Germline assignment: CDR1 SGHRS and CDR2 YFSETQ. The CDR3 extends over 13 amino acids. The CDR3 DNA sequence: TGCGCCAGCAGATTGGCGGGGACCGGGGAGCTGTTTTTT. As protein: CASRLAGTGELFF. Complete variable domain (other parts from reference TRBV5-1 and TRBJ2-2): KAGVTQTPRYLIKTRGQQVTLSCSPISGHRSVSWYQQTPGQGLQFLFEYFSETQRNKGNFPGRFSGRQFSNSRSEMNVSTLELGDSALYLCASRLAGTGELFFGEGSRLTVL.

This clonotype was observed a few times. The chain joins TRBV7-6 to TRBJ2-1, with D unresolved. V lost 1 base and J lost 2, with 9 bases in between. This CDR3 spans 15 amino acids. Germline V gene data show CDR1 as SGHVS and CDR2 as FNYEAQ. The chain's CDR3 is CASSLGSSPYNEQFF. The DNA of the CDR3 is TGTGCCAGCAGCTTAGGTTCTAGTCCCTACAATGAGCAGTTCTTC.

There are many counts of this clonotype. The chain is built from TRBV24-1 and TRBJ2-2; 9 nucleotides line up with TRBD2. Germline CDR1 KGHDR, CDR2 SFDVKD. The CDR3 covers 16 residues. The ends lost 6 bases at V and 8 bases at J; junction bases unmatched: 12. Here the CDR3 DNA reads TGTGCCACCAGTAAACCGGGACTAGCAGGAATTGGGGAGCTGTTTTTT. Residues: CATSKPGLAGIGELFF.

The table lists this clonotype with many counts. The genes are TRBV7-3 and TRBJ2-3; D unclear. Trimming stripped 5 bases from V and 5 bases from J, with 11 bases between. CDR1 and CDR2 from the germline V gene are SGHTA and FQGTGA. The CDR3 covers 13 residues. CDR3 sequence: CASSEAPLDTQYF. The CDR3 DNA reads TGTGCCAGCAGCGAAGCTCCTCTAGATACGCAGTATTTT.